This TCR beta chain was found in a study of blood T cell repertoires in COVID-19. Background on the study: PBMCs, B-cell-depleted T cells, or T cells provided the cDNA or gDNA that made up the material.

The CDR3 runs to 14 residues. V gave up 5 bases and J gave up 2 bases, with 13 bases separating them. The germline CDR1 and CDR2 sequences are MNHEY and SVGAGI. The data were produced by immunoSEQ multiplex PCR, yet TCRdb's version contains in-frame clones alone and is incomplete. The sample shows about 200,000 clones, approximately 80% of them seen only once. This receptor was identified in a man aged 40-49 years with acute or convalescent COVID-19. The rearrangement joins TRBV6-5 to TRBJ2-7; perhaps TRBD1 as D (6 bases). Sequenced input: peripheral blood. The CDR3 protein is CASSMRTVAYEQYF. As DNA, the CDR3 is TGTGCCAGCAGTATGCGGACAGTTGCCTACGAGCAGTACTTC.